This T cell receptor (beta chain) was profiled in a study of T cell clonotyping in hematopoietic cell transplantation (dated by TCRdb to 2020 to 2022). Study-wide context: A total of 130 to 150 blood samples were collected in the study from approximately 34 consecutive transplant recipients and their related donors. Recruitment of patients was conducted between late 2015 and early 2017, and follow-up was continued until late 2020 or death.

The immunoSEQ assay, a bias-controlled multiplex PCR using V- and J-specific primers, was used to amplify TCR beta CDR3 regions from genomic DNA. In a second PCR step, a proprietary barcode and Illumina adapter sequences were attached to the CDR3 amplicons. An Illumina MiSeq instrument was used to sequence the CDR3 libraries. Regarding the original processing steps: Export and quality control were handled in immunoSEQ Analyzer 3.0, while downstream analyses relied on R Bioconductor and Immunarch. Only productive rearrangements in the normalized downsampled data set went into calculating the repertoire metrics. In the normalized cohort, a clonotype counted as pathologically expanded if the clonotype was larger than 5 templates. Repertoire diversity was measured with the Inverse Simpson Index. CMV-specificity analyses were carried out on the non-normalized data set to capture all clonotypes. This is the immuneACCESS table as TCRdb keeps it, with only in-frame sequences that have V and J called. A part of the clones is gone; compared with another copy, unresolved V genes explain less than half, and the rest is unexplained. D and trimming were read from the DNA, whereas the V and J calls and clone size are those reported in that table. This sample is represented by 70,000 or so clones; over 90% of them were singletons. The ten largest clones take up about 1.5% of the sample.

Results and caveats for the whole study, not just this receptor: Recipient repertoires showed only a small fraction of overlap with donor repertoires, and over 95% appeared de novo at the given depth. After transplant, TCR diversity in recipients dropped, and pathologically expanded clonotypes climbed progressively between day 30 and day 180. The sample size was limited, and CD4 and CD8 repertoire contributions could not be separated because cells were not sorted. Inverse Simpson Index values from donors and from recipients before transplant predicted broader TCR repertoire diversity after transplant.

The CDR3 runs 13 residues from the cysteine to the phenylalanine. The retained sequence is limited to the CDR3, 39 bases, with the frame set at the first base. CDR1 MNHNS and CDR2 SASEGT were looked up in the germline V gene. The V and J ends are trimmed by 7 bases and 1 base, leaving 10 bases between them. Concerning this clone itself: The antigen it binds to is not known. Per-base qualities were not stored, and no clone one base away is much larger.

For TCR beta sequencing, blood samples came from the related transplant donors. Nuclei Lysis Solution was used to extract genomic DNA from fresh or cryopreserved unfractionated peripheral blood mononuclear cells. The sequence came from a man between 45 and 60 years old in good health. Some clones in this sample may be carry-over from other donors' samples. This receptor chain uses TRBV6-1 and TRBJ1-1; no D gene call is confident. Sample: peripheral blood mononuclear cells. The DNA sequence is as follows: TGTGCCAGCACCTCCCAGTGGAACACTGAAGCTTTCTTT. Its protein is CASTSQWNTEAFF.